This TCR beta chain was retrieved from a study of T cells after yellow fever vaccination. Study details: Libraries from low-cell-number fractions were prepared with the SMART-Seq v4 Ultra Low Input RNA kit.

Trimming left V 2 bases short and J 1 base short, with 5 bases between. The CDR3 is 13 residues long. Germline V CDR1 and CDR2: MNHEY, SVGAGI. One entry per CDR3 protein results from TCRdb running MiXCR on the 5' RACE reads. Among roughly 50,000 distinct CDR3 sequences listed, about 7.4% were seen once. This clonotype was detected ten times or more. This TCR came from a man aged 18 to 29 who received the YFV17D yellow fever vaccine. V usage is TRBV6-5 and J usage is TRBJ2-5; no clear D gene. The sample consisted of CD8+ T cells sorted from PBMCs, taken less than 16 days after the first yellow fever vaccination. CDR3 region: CASSYRAQETQYF. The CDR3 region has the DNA TGTGCCAGCAGTTACAGGGCCCAAGAGACCCAGTACTTC.